The TCR beta chain described here comes from a study of human T cells and chemical hapten exposure. Via MiXCR, TCRdb re-called the RACE reads, giving one row per CDR3 protein. The sample has roughly 380,000 distinct CDR3 sequences, 4.5% to 5.5% seen once. The time point was: pre-sensitization, week 0. Stated treatment: therapeutic diphenylcyclopropenone sensitization with weekly scalp DPC. In this sample, this clonotype turned up many times. The CDR3 runs 17 residues. The ends lost 2 bases at V and 2 bases at J; junction bases unmatched: 9. Germline CDR1 and CDR2: SGHRS and YFSETQ. V is TRBV5-1 and J is TRBJ2-3, with TRBD1 identical over 9 bases. The receptor was isolated from a woman aged 45-65 years with alopecia areata. Some clones in this sample may be carry-over from other donors' samples. Sequencing used whole blood, obtained in connection with sensitization to the hapten diphenylcyclopropenone (DPC). CDR3 bases: TGCGCCAGCAGCTTTACCGGGACAGGGACTTTCACAGATACGCAGTATTTT. Translated, it gives CASSFTGTGTFTDTQYF.